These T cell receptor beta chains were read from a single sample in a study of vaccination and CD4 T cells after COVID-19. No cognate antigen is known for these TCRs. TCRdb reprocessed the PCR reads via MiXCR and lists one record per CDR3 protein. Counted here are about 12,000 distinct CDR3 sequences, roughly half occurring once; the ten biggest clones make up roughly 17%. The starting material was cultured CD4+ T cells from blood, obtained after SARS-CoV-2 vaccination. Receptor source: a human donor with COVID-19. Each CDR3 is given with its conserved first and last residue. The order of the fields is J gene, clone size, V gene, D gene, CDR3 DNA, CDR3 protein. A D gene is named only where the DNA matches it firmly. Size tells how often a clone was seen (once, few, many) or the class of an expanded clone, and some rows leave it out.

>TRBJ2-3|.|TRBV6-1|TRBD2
TGTGCCAGCAGTGAACTAGCGGGGGGGCCTGTTACGCAGTATTTT
CASSELAGGPVTQYF
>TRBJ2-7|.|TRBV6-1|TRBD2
TGTGCCAGCAGTGGGACTAGCGGGGGGAAAAACATAGAATACGAGCAGTACTTC
CASSGTSGGKNIEYEQYF
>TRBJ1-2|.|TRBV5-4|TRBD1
TGTGCCAGCAGCAGAGACAGGGTTGGCTACACCTTC
CASSRDRVGYTF
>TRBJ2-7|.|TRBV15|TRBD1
TGTGCCACCAGCAGAGATCGTTTCCCGACAGGGCCCTACGAGCAGTACTTC
CATSRDRFPTGPYEQYF
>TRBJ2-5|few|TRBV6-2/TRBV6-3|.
TGTGCCAGCAGTTCCTTTTCCCTACAAGAGACCCAGTACTTC
CASSSFSLQETQYF
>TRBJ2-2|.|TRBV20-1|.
TGCAGCGCATACAGAGGCGGGGAGCTGTTTTTT
CSAYRGGELFF
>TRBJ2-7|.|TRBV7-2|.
TGTGCCAGCAGCTCTTGGGGAGCGGACGAGCAGTACTTC
CASSSWGADEQYF
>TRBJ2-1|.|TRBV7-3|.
TGTGCCAGCAGCTTCCCGGGAAATGAGCAGTTCTTC
CASSFPGNEQFF
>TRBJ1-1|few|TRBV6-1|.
TGTGCCAGCCAACAGGAGACTAACACTGAAGCTTTCTTT
CASQQETNTEAFF
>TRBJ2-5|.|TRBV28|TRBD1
TGTGCCAGCAGTTTAATTGCAGGGGGACGAGAGACCCAGTACTTC
CASSLIAGGRETQYF
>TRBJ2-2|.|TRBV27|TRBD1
TGTGCCAGCAGTTTCGACGACAGGGCCGGGGAGCTGTTTTTT
CASSFDDRAGELFF
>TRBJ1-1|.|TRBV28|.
TGTGCCAGCAACGTTAGGGCGGGGGTTGAAGCTTTCTTT
CASNVRAGVEAFF
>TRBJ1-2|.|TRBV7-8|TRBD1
TGTGCCAGCAGCCGAGGGACAGAGTATGGCTACACCTTC
CASSRGTEYGYTF
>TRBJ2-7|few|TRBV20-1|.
TGCAGTGCTAAGGCTAGTGGCTCCCACGAGCAGTACTTC
CSAKASGSHEQYF
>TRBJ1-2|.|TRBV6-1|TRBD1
TGTGCCAGCAGAGGGACAGGCTATGGCTACACCTTC
CASRGTGYGYTF
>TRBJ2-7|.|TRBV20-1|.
TGCAGTGCAAGAGGGCTGGAGGGGGTTATCTACGAGCAGTACTTC
CSARGLEGVIYEQYF
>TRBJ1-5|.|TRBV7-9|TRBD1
TGTGCCAGCAGCAACCAGGGGGCTGGCAATCAGCCCCAGCATTTT
CASSNQGAGNQPQHF
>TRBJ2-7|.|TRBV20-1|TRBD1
TGCAGTGCTTGGACAGGGGGCTACGAGCAGTACTTC
CSAWTGGYEQYF
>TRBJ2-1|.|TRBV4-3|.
TGCGCCAGCAGCCAACTTCTGAGGGACCTTGAGCAGTTCTTC
CASSQLLRDLEQFF
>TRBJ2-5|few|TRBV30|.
TGTGCCTGGAGTGTAAAGCAGGGACGGCAAGAGACCCAGTACTTC
CAWSVKQGRQETQYF
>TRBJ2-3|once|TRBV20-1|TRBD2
TGCAGTGCTAGCCGCGGGGGGGCCCAAGATACGCAGTATTTT
CSASRGGAQDTQYF
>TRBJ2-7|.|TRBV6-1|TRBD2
TGTGCCAGCAGGCGACTAGCGGGGCCGACAGTCCACGAGCAGTACTTC
CASRRLAGPTVHEQYF
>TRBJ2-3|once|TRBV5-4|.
TGTGCCAGCAGCTCCGCCCTTGCGACCGATACGCAGTATTTT
CASSSALATDTQYF
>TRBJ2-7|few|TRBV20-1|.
TGCAGTGCTAGTTATTTCGGCAGCTCCTACGAGCAGTACTTC
CSASYFGSSYEQYF
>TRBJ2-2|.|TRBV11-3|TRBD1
TGTGCCAGCAGCTTCGGGACAGCTATAACCGGGGAGCTGTTTTTT
CASSFGTAITGELFF
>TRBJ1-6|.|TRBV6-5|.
TGTGCCAGCAGTTACGGGGTAGGAGCTTCGCCCCTCCACTTT
CASSYGVGASPLHF
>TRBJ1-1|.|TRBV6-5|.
TGTGCCAGCAGTTACGGGGTTGTGGACACTGAAGCTTTCTTT
CASSYGVVDTEAFF
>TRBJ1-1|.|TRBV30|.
TGTGCCTGGACGGACATGAACACTGAAGCTTTCTTT
CAWTDMNTEAFF
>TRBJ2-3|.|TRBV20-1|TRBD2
TGCAGTGCTGGGTTAGCGGGGGGTTCGGATACGCAGTATTTT
CSAGLAGGSDTQYF
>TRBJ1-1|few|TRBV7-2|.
TGTGCCAGCAGCTTTTTAGGGGGAGCTGAAGCTTTCTTT
CASSFLGGAEAFF
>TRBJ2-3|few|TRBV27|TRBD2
TGTGCCAGCAGTTTAAGGACTAGCGGGACGAGCACAGATACGCAGTATTTT
CASSLRTSGTSTDTQYF
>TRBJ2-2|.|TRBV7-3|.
TGTGCCAGCAGCAAGGCCGGGGTGGGCACCGGGGAGCTGTTTTTT
CASSKAGVGTGELFF
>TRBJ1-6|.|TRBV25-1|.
TGTGCCAGCACCGTTCGGGGCAGAGATAATTCACCCCTCCACTTT
CASTVRGRDNSPLHF
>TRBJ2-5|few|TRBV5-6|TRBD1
TGTGCCAGCAGCTGGGGGACAGGGCGAGAGACCCAGTACTTC
CASSWGTGRETQYF
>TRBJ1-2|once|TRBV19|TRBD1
TGTGCCAGTAGTATAGTACCAGGGGGCTATGGCTACACCTTC
CASSIVPGGYGYTF
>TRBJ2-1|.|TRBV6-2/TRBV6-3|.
TGTGCCAGCCTACCCACGGGGGCCGGAGAGCAGTTCTTC
CASLPTGAGEQFF
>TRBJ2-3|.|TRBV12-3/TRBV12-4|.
TGTGCCAGCAGTATTAACACAGATACGCAGTATTTT
CASSINTDTQYF
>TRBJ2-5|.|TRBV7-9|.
TGTGCCAGCAGCTTAGGGGGGGGCTCCAAAGAGACCCAGTACTTC
CASSLGGGSKETQYF
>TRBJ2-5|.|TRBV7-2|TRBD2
TGTGCCAGCAGCTTAGTGGCGGGGGGGACCCAAGAGACCCAGTACTTC
CASSLVAGGTQETQYF
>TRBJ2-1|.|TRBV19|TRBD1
TGTGCCAGTAGTCAAGGACAGGGGGCTTGGAATGAGCAGTTCTTC
CASSQGQGAWNEQFF
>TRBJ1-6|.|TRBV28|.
TGTGCCAGCAGTTCACTTGGGGGGGGAAAAGGTTCACCCCTCCACTTT
CASSSLGGGKGSPLHF
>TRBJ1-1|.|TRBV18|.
TGTGCCAGCTTTATGCAGGGGAGCGCTGAAGCTTTCTTT
CASFMQGSAEAFF
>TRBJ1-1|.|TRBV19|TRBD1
TGTGCCAGCGCCCGGACAGGGGTTGGGACGAACACTGAAGCTTTCTTT
CASARTGVGTNTEAFF
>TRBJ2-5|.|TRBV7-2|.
TGTGCCAGCAGCTTATATGGAGAGACCCAGTACTTC
CASSLYGETQYF
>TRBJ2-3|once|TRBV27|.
TGTGCCAGCAGTTTTCGAGGGGTTACCACAGATACGCAGTATTTT
CASSFRGVTTDTQYF
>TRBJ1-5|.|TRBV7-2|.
TGTGCCAGCAGCTTAGATGCAGGGGGCAATCAGCCCCAGCATTTT
CASSLDAGGNQPQHF
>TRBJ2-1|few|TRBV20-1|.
TGCAGTGCTAGGGAGGGACCAACCGAGCAGTTCTTC
CSAREGPTEQFF
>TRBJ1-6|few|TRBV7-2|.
TGTGCCAGCAGCCCGGGAGTAGGGTTTAATTCACCCCTCCACTTT
CASSPGVGFNSPLHF
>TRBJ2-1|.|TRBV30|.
TGTGCCTGGGTACATCGGAGCTCCTACAATGAGCAGTTCTTC
CAWVHRSSYNEQFF
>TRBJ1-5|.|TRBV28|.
TGTGCCAGCAGTCGTCGACGGGCCGATAGCAATCAGCCCCAGCATTTT
CASSRRRADSNQPQHF
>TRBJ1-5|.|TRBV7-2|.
TGTGCCAGCAGCACGGACAGCTCGAATCAGCCCCAGCATTTT
CASSTDSSNQPQHF
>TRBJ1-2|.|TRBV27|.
TGTGCCAGCAGAGGGGGAGTAGGGTATGGCTACACCTTC
CASRGGVGYGYTF
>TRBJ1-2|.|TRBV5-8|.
TGTGCCAGCAGCGAAGATCACAGGGTTCGGGACTATGGCTACACCTTC
CASSEDHRVRDYGYTF
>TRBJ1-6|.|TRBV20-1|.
TGCAGTGCTAGAACCGGGGTTTGGGACTCACCCCTCCACTTT
CSARTGVWDSPLHF